This T cell receptor (beta chain) was identified during a study of T-cell reconstitution after alpha-beta-depleted transplantation in children. Study-wide results and caveats: At around two months after transplant, the alpha-beta T cells were reportedly derived from several hundred expanded clones that came from non-depleted graft cells. The main origin of T-cell counts and diversity one year after transplant was newly produced T cells.

Trimming cost V 4 bases and J 3 bases, with 12 bases left between them. The length of the CDR3 is 14 residues. This clonotype has a handful of counts. Antigen: not known. It was with unique molecular identifiers that the TCRbeta library was prepared. Using its own MiXCR run on the PCR reads, TCRdb lists one record per CDR3 protein. The sample lists hundreds of thousands of distinct CDR3 sequences, roughly 15% seen once, with just under 5% in the top ten. V and J are TRBV12-3 or TRBV12-4 and TRBJ1-2; D gene uncertain. The material sequenced was PBMCs, mostly from graft donor cells, taken 360 days after TCRalphabeta/CD19-depleted stem cell transplant. The TCR originated in a male patient between 10 and 17 years old who had a stem cell transplant for acute lymphoblastic leukemia, so the T cells may come from the graft donor. This CDR3 is CASSWVVRDYGYTF. The CDR3 DNA reads as TGTGCCAGCAGTTGGGTGGTGAGGGACTATGGCTACACCTTC.